These 3 T cell receptor beta chains came from one sample sequenced in a study of T cells expressing NK-cell markers. TCRdb reworked the 5' RACE reads into one entry per CDR3 protein, no DNA. The sample data list 550,000 to 600,000 distinct CDR3 sequences. Sample: blood T cells: a sorted CD56 or NKG2C T cell subset, CD4+ or CD8+ T cells, or bulk PBMC T cells (not recorded which). The source of these receptors is a man between 18 and 35 years old in good health.

V is TRBV11-2 and J is TRBJ2-7. This CDR3 contains 13 residues. Germline lookup yields CDR1 SGHAT and CDR2 FQNNGV. The CDR3 region is CASSLIKIYEQYF.

The chain couples TRBV20-1 to TRBJ2-7; TCRdb gives TRBD1 as the D gene, but with no DNA this cannot be confirmed. The germline V gene has CDR1 DFQATT and CDR2 SNEGSKA (reference sequence). This CDR3 region has 13 residues. CDR3 loop: CSASGQGAGEQYF.

The rearrangement joins TRBV11-2 to TRBJ2-2; the D call from TCRdb, TRBD1, cannot be confirmed without DNA. Germline V gene lookup returns CDR1 SGHAT and CDR2 FQNNGV. The CDR3 sequence is 16 residues long. CDR3 region: CASSRGRQGRTGELFF. Drawing the rest from reference TRBV11-2 and TRBJ2-2, the complete variable domain is EAGVAQSPRYKIIEKRQSVAFWCNPISGHATLYWYQQILGQGPKLLIQFQNNGVVDDSQLPKDRFSAERLKGVDSTLKIQPAKLEDSAVYLCASSRGRQGRTGELFFGEGSRLTVL.